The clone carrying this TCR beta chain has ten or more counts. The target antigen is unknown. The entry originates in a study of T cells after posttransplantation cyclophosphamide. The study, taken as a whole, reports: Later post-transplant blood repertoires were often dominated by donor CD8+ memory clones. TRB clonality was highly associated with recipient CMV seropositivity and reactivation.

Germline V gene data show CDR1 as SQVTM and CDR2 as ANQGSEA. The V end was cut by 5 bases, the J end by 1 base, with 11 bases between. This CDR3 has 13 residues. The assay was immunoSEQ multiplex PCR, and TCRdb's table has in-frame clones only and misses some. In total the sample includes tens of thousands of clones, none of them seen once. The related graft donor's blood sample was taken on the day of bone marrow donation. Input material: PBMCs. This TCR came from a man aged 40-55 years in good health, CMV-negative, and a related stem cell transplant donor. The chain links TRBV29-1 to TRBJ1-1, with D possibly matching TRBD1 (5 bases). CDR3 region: CSVLGHRNTEAFF. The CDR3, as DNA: TGCAGCGTTTTAGGACACAGGAACACTGAAGCTTTCTTT.